This TCR beta chain was recorded in a study of T-cell reconstitution after alpha-beta-depleted transplantation in children. Study results and limitations: Recipient T cells and thymic progenitors that survived gave rise to the high TCRbeta diversity observed at day 60 in some patients. From newly produced T cells came most of the T-cell counts and diversity one year after transplant. About two months after transplant, alpha-beta T cells reportedly came from several hundred expanded graft clones.

TCRbeta library preparation incorporated unique molecular identifiers. TCRdb reprocessed the PCR reads via MiXCR and lists one record per CDR3 protein. The sample lists some 200,000 distinct CDR3 sequences, about 6.6% seen once, with more than 5.5% in the top ten. This clonotype has ten or more counts. Its antigen is still unknown. Germline V gene sequence: CDR1 SGHDT, CDR2 YYEEEE. V lost 5 bases and J lost 2, with 17 bases in between. The length of the CDR3 is 16 residues. The rearrangement links TRBV5-6 to TRBJ1-3; D unclear. Sequenced here: PBMCs, sampled before TCRalphabeta/CD19-depleted stem cell transplant. The TCR originated in a boy between 2 and 15 years old with acute lymphoblastic leukemia, due to receive a stem cell transplant. The CDR3 protein is CASRNREWVAGNTIYF. In DNA form, the CDR3 reads TGTGCCAGCAGGAACCGCGAGTGGGTCGCTGGAAACACCATATATTTT.